This T cell receptor (beta chain) is from a study of human T cells and chemical hapten exposure. TCRdb called the RACE reads again in MiXCR, with one record for every CDR3 protein. This sample yields tens of thousands of distinct CDR3 sequences, of which 9.5% to 10% are seen a single time; 14% to 15% belongs to the top ten. As for time point: patch test 2, 6 weeks after DPC sensitization. Documented treatment: therapeutic diphenylcyclopropenone sensitization with weekly scalp DPC. Blood, whole and unfractionated, served as the source for total RNA extraction. The CDR3 loop spans 17 amino acids. Germline V gene data show CDR1 as KGHSH and CDR2 as LQKENI. Trimming removed 3 bases at V and 3 bases at J, with 20 bases between.

This TCR came from a woman aged 25 to 39 with alopecia areata. Some clones in this sample may be carry-over from other donors' samples. The sequencing here drew on whole blood, taken in connection with sensitization to the hapten diphenylcyclopropenone (DPC). The chain is built from TRBV18 and TRBJ1-1, with D possibly being TRBD1 (5 bases). The CDR3 DNA reads TGTGCCAGCTCACCGGGGCCACTCCTAGACAGCTACACTGAAGCTTTCTTT. This codes for CASSPGPLLDSYTEAFF. The whole variable domain, filled in from reference TRBV18 and TRBJ1-1, reads NAGVMQNPRHLVRRRGQEARLRCSPMKGHSHVYWYRQLPEEGLKFMVYLQKENIIDESGMPKERFSAEFPKEGPSILRIQQVVRGDSAAYFCASSPGPLLDSYTEAFFGQGTRLTVV.